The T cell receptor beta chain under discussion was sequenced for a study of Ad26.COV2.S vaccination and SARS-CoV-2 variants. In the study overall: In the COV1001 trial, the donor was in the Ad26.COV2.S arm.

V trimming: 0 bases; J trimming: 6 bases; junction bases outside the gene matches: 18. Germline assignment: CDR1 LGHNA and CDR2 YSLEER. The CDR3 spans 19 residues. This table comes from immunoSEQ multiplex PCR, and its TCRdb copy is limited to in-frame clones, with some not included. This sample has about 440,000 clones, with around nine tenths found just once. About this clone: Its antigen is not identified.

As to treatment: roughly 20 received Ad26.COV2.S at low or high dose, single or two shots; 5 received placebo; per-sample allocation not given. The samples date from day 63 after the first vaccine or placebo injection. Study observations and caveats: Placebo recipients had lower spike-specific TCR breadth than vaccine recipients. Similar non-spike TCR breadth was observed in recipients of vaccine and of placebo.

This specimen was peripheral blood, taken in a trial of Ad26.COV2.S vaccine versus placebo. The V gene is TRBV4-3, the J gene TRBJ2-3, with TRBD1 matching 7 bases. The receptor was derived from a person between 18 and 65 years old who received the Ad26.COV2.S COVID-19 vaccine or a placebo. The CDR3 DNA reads TGCGCCAGCAGCCAAGACTCCCCGAGGGACAGCAGCCGCGGGGATACGCAGTATTTT. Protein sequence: CASSQDSPRDSSRGDTQYF.